This entry lists 20 T cell receptor beta chains sequenced from one sample in a study of early T cells in non-severe SARS-CoV-2 infection. TCRdb fed the 5' RACE reads into MiXCR, producing one record per CDR3 protein. The repertoire holds about 40,000 distinct CDR3 sequences, with approximately 22% as singletons. The sample here was whole blood, taken at baseline. These receptors were taken from an adult who was a healthcare worker with PCR-confirmed SARS-CoV-2 infection or an uninfected control (not recorded which).

V gene TRBV5-5 combines with J gene TRBJ2-2, with unresolved D. V lost 3 bases and J lost 6, with 24 bases in between. Germline assignment: CDR1 SGHKS and CDR2 YYEKEE (reference sequence). This CDR3 comprises 18 residues. DNA for the CDR3: TGTGCCAGCAGCTACACCCAGCTGGGCATGGAAATGTCCGGGGAGCTGTTTTTT. This sequence encodes CASSYTQLGMEMSGELFF. Supplemented by reference TRBV5-5 and TRBJ2-2, the full variable domain reads DAGVTQSPTHLIKTRGQQVTLRCSPISGHKSVSWYQQVLGQGPQFIFQYYEKEERGRGNFPDRFSARQFPNYSSELNVNALLLGDSALYLCASSYTQLGMEMSGELFFGEGSRLTVL.

In its sample, this clonotype was seen a few times. V and J are TRBV19 and TRBJ2-3; 8 nucleotides align to TRBD2. This CDR3 contains 15 residues. J was trimmed by 5 bases and V by 4 bases; bases with no gene match: 8. Looked up from germline, CDR1 is LNHDA and CDR2 is SQIVND (reference sequence). The CDR3 coding sequence is TGTGCCAGTAGTAAAATAAGCGGGGGTAAAGATACGCAGTATTTT. It codes for CASSKISGGKDTQYF.

Here the CDR3 DNA reads TGTGCCAGCAGTTATGGGCCAGCGGAGGGCACAGATACGCAGTATTTT. It codes for CASSYGPAEGTDTQYF. The chain carries TRBV6-6 and TRBJ2-3, with D possibly TRBD2 on 5 matching bases. This CDR3 is 16 amino acids long. Trimming shortened V by 3 bases and J by 1 base, and 14 bases separated the two germline ends. Germline V gene sequence: CDR1 MNHNY, CDR2 SVGAGI (reference sequence).

This clonotype was observed a few times. The J gene is TRBJ2-4, the V gene TRBV18; TRBD1 matches 8 bases. The germline CDR1 and CDR2 sequences are KGHSH and LQKENI. This CDR3 region has 15 residues. Trimming cost V 5 bases and J 2 bases; bases outside gene matches: 5. In nucleotides, the CDR3 is TGTGCCAGCTCAACGACAGGGGATTCCAAAAACATTCAGTACTTC. Protein: CASSTTGDSKNIQYF.

This clonotype was detected many times. The V call is TRBV7-6, the J call TRBJ1-6; D is unresolved. V was shortened by 5 bases and J by 7 bases, with 9 bases between the two germline ends. Per the germline V gene, CDR1 is SGHVS and CDR2 is FNYEAQ. CDR3 length equals 13 residues. CDR3 sequence (DNA): TGTGCCAGCAGCCCGACGGGGAATTCACCCCTCCACTTT. The encoded protein is CASSPTGNSPLHF.

The V and J genes are TRBV7-2 and TRBJ2-7, with no clear D. Trimming took off 5 bases at V and 4 bases at J, with 12 bases between the two ends. CDR3 length: 13 amino acids. Germline V gene data show CDR1 as SGHTA and CDR2 as FQGNSA. CDR3 region: CASSPLDGYEQYF. As DNA, the CDR3 is TGTGCCAGCAGCCCTTTGGACGGATACGAGCAGTACTTC.

The chain links TRBV11-2 to TRBJ2-1; D possibly corresponds to TRBD2 (5 bases). The germline V gene has CDR1 SGHAT and CDR2 FQNNGV. Trimming cost V 5 bases and J 8 bases, with 7 bases left between them. The CDR3 extends over 11 amino acids. For the CDR3, the DNA is TGTGCCAGCAGCCCCGGGGATGAGCAGTTCTTC. Translation: CASSPGDEQFF.

The V and J genes are TRBV6-5 and TRBJ1-2; the D gene is possibly TRBD1 (6 bases). Between the trimmed V and J ends, which lost 6 bases and 4 bases, there was a span of 12 bases. Germline V gene lookup returns CDR1 MNHEY and CDR2 SVGAGI. CDR3 length: 13 amino acids. The CDR3 coding sequence is TGTGCCAGCAGAAGGGACACCCTCTATGGCTACACCTTC. Translating gives CASRRDTLYGYTF.

This clonotype occurred a few times. The V gene is TRBV27, the J gene TRBJ1-2; 10 bases align to TRBD1. V lost 3 bases, J lost 8 bases, and 3 bases stayed unmatched. The V gene's germline CDR1 is MNHEY and CDR2 SMNVEV (reference sequence). The CDR3 extends over 13 amino acids. CDR3 nucleotide sequence: TGTGCCAGCAGTTTCCGGGACAGGGGCGGCTACACCTTC. It codes for CASSFRDRGGYTF.

This clonotype was found a few times. The chain recombines TRBV9 with TRBJ1-1; D is unclear. The CDR3 runs to 15 residues. The germline CDR1 and CDR2 sequences are SGDLS and YYNGEE. Trimming took 0 bases from V and 5 from J, leaving 14 bases between them. This chain's CDR3 is CASSVAGRRDTEAFF. CDR3 nucleotide sequence: TGTGCCAGCAGCGTAGCGGGCAGGAGGGATACTGAAGCTTTCTTT.

This chain joins TRBV13 and TRBJ1-5, with D hard to call. The CDR3 contains 16 residues. Germline CDR1 and CDR2: PRHDT and FYEKMQ (reference sequence). V dropped 0 bases and J dropped 2 bases, with 11 bases sitting between them. Written as DNA, the CDR3 is TGTGCCAGCAGCTTAGGAGCGGTAGGGCGCAATCAGCCCCAGCATTTT. Its translation is CASSLGAVGRNQPQHF.

This sequence joins TRBV7-6 and TRBJ2-1; D unclear. The CDR3 runs to 15 residues. The germline gives CDR1 SGHVS, CDR2 FNYEAQ. Trimming left V 2 bases short and J 9 bases short, with 17 bases between. The CDR3 DNA follows: TGTGCCAGCAGCTTACGGCCGGGCGCGGTTGGTGAGCAGTTCTTC. The encoded protein is CASSLRPGAVGEQFF.

In this sample, this clonotype turned up a few times. The genes are TRBV7-8 and TRBJ2-7, with 9 bases aligning to TRBD1. J was trimmed by 5 bases and V by 8 bases; bases with no gene match: 7. The V gene's germline CDR1 is SGHVS and CDR2 FQNEAQ. The CDR3 covers 13 residues. In nucleotides, the CDR3 is TGTGCCAGCGGCCGGGACAGGGCCCACGAGCAGTACTTC. Translated: CASGRDRAHEQYF.

This clonotype was detected only a few times. The V call is TRBV3-1, the J call TRBJ2-1, with D uncertain. The V end lost 0 bases, the J end lost 4 bases, and 13 bases lay between the germline ends. This CDR3 comprises 16 residues. Germline V CDR1 and CDR2: LGHDT, YNNKEL (reference sequence). This chain's CDR3 is CASSQDGPGVYNEQFF. The CDR3 DNA reads TGTGCCAGCAGCCAAGATGGCCCTGGGGTTTACAATGAGCAGTTCTTC.

The chain employs TRBV6-5 and TRBJ1-5; D might be TRBD1 (6 bases). Germline CDR1 and CDR2: MNHEY and SVGAGI. V lost 5 bases and J 0 bases, leaving 14 bases between the germline ends. This CDR3 region has 16 residues. CDR3 residues: CASSRGGRYSNQPQHF. Written as DNA, the CDR3 is TGTGCCAGCAGTCGGGGGGGCCGGTATAGCAATCAGCCCCAGCATTTT.

This clonotype was picked up a small number of times. The rearrangement links TRBV12-3 or TRBV12-4 to TRBJ1-6; a possible D gene is TRBD1 (6 bases). The V and J ends lost 6 bases and 7 bases respectively, with 22 bases between them. The CDR3 is 17 amino acids. The CDR3 DNA sequence: TGTGCCAGCAGCCCCCGTGTCGCAGGGGCTCAGAATTCACCCCTCCACTTT. Residues: CASSPRVAGAQNSPLHF.

The chain carries TRBV2 and TRBJ1-1; 7 nucleotides agree with TRBD1. V dropped 6 bases and J dropped 1; count of bases not matched to a gene: 23. The CDR3 has 20 amino acids. Germline CDR1 and CDR2: SNHLY and FYNNEI. CDR3 nucleotides: TGTGCCAGCAGCCGAGACGTCCCCGACCGGGACAGCCCAGGGAACACTGAAGCTTTCTTT. This sequence encodes CASSRDVPDRDSPGNTEAFF.

The chain carries TRBV20-1 and TRBJ1-1; D perhaps matches TRBD1 (5 bases). Germline values: CDR1 DFQATT, CDR2 SNEGSKA (reference sequence). The CDR3 is 14 amino acids. Trimming took off 5 bases at V and 4 bases at J, with 17 bases between the two ends. In DNA, the CDR3 is TGCAGTGCTTTATTAAGGGGATCTGCCACTGAAGCTTTCTTT. This encodes CSALLRGSATEAFF.

This clonotype was detected many times. The chain uses TRBV30 and TRBJ2-7; D remains ambiguous. Germline assignment: CDR1 GTSNPN and CDR2 SVGIG (reference sequence). V lost 5 bases to trimming and J lost 0 bases, with 8 bases between them. There are 12 residues in the CDR3. This CDR3 is CAWVKFSYEQYF. The CDR3 region has the DNA TGTGCCTGGGTAAAATTCTCCTACGAGCAGTACTTC.

This clonotype was seen only a few times. The genes are TRBV25-1 and TRBJ2-3; TRBD1 matches at 11 bases. CDR3 length: 15 amino acids. Germline loops: CDR1 MGHDK, CDR2 SYGVNS. The V gene end was trimmed by 3 bases and the J gene end by 6 bases; junction bases not matched to a gene: 5. Here the CDR3 reads CASSEWTGGMDTQYF. In DNA form, the CDR3 reads TGTGCCAGCAGTGAGTGGACAGGGGGCATGGATACGCAGTATTTT.